The clone carrying this T cell receptor (beta chain) was observed once. This sample was included in a study of T cell changes during pregnancy in multiple sclerosis. The CDR3 has 15 residues. Trimming took 3 bases from V and 4 from J, leaving 16 bases between them. Per the germline V gene, CDR1 is SNHLY and CDR2 is FYNNEI. Profiling relied on immunoSEQ multiplex PCR, and the TCRdb table lists in-frame clones only, not all of them. Of 25,000 to 30,000 clones in the sample, more than 75% were seen once. The starting material was CD8+ T cells from peripheral blood mononuclear cells, obtained after pregnancy. This clonotype was obtained from a female donor with multiple sclerosis, enrolled in a pregnancy study. This chain links TRBV2 with TRBJ2-7; the D gene is possibly TRBD1 (6 bases). The CDR3, as DNA: TGTGCCAGCAGTGACGCTTTGGACAGAATTTACGAGCAGTACTTC. Translation: CASSDALDRIYEQYF. The entire variable domain, with the rest obtained from reference TRBV2 and TRBJ2-7, is as follows: EPEVTQTPSHQVTQMGQEVILRCVPISNHLYFYWYRQILGQKVEFLVSFYNNEISEKSEIFDDQFSVERPDGSNFTLKIRSTKLEDSAMYFCASSDALDRIYEQYFGPGTRLTVT.